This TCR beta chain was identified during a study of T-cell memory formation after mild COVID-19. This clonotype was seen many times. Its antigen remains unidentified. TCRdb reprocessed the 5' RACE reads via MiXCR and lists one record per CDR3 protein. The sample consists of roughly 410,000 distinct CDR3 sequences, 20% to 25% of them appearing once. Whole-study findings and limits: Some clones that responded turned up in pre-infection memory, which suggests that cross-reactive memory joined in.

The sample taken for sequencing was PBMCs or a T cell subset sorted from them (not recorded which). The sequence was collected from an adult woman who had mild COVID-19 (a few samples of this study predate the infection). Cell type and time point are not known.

The CDR3 nucleotides read TGTGCCAGCAGTTACGGGGGGCCGTACGAGCAGTACTTC. Protein: CASSYGGPYEQYF. The chain combines TRBV6-6 with TRBJ2-7; D is tentatively TRBD1 or TRBD2 (6 bases each). This CDR3 region has 13 residues. Germline CDR1 is MNHNY and CDR2 is SVGAGI (reference sequence). The ends were cut back, 2 bases at V and 4 bases at J, with 9 bases in the middle.